This passage covers 28 T cell receptor beta chains from one sample sequenced in a study of cytomegalovirus exposure and HLA in healthy donors. Researchers ran the PCR with 60 Vbeta and 13 Jbeta primers. Sequencing was performed with immunoSEQ multiplex PCR; in TCRdb, only in-frame clones are kept and a portion is missing. In the table there are approximately 190,000 clones, about 80% of which are singletons. Sequences were obtained from PBMCs. The receptor source for this set is a woman in her forties or fifties in good health and CMV-seropositive.

As to this clone: Other nucleotide sequences in the sample specify the same CDR3. J is TRBJ1-2 and V is TRBV18, with a tentative D call TRBD1 (5 bases). Germline V gene sequence: CDR1 KGHSH, CDR2 LQKENI. Between the trimmed V and J ends, which lost 2 bases and 2 bases, there was a span of 6 bases. This CDR3 comprises 13 residues. The CDR3 DNA sequence: TGTGCCAGCTCACCAGGGGCAAACTATGGCTACACCTTC. It codes for CASSPGANYGYTF.

V and J are TRBV2 and TRBJ1-1; tentatively, D is TRBD1 (5 bases). CDR3 length: 13 residues. Germline CDR1 reads SNHLY; CDR2 reads FYNNEI. Trimming took off 2 bases at V and 5 bases at J, with 9 bases between the two ends. The CDR3 sequence is CASSEQGRTEAFF. For the CDR3, the DNA is TGTGCCAGCAGTGAACAGGGAAGGACTGAAGCTTTCTTT.

This clone was recorded once. V usage is TRBV10-2 and J usage is TRBJ2-5, with a weak D call TRBD2 (7 bases). Germline-derived CDR1 and CDR2 are WSHSY and SAAADI. The CDR3 totals 13 residues. The V and J ends lost 8 bases and 13 bases respectively, with 23 bases between them. The CDR3 DNA sequence: TGCGCCAGCTGGCGGGGGCCCTCCTACGAGCGGTACTTC. This sequence encodes CASWRGPSYERYF.

The chain uses TRBV5-1 and TRBJ2-7, with D tentatively TRBD1 (5 bases). This CDR3 is 13 amino acids long. The ends were cut back, 4 bases at V and 6 bases at J, with 14 bases in the middle. Per germline, CDR1 SGHRS and CDR2 YFSETQ. The CDR3 sequence: CASSPGPLAEQYF. As DNA, the CDR3 is TGCGCCAGCAGCCCAGGGCCATTAGCCGAGCAGTACTTC.

This clone has a handful of counts. The V and J genes are TRBV7-9 and TRBJ1-1; 10 nucleotides line up with TRBD1. J gave up 5 bases and V 3 bases, and 3 bases lay outside the gene matches. Germline V gene data show CDR1 as SEHNR and CDR2 as FQNEAQ (reference sequence). CDR3 length: 14 residues. CDR3 nucleotides: TGTGCCAGCAGCTTTGACAGGGGGCGTACTGAAGCTTTCTTT. It codes for CASSFDRGRTEAFF.

The V gene is TRBV5-1, the J gene TRBJ2-5; 13 bases align to TRBD2. The length of the CDR3 is 17 residues. In germline, CDR1 is SGHRS, CDR2 YFSETQ. Germline trimming cut 4 bases from V and 3 bases from J; bases unmatched to any gene: 9. CDR3 loop: CASSPPTSGGLEETQYF. The CDR3 nucleotides are TGCGCCAGCAGCCCACCGACTAGCGGGGGGTTAGAAGAGACCCAGTACTTC.

The chain combines TRBV5-4 with TRBJ1-1; 8 bases align to TRBD1. The CDR3 spans 16 residues. With 4 bases clipped from V and 7 bases from J, the junction kept 15 bases outside the gene matches. The germline gives CDR1 SGHNT, CDR2 YYREEE (reference sequence). In DNA, the CDR3 is TGTGCCAGCAGCCAGGGGGCCGGGACCGTAAGTGGTGAAGCTTTCTTT. As protein: CASSQGAGTVSGEAFF.

Only a few counts were recorded for this clone. The V call is TRBV28, the J call TRBJ1-1; D gene uncertain. Germline assignment: CDR1 MDHEN and CDR2 SYDVKM. The CDR3 loop spans 14 amino acids. The ends were cut back, 1 base at V and 1 base at J, with 7 bases in the middle. This CDR3 is CASSLLPGNTEAFF. In nucleotides, the CDR3 is TGTGCCAGCAGTTTATTGCCAGGGAACACTGAAGCTTTCTTT.

In this sample, this clone turned up once. The genes are TRBV2 and TRBJ2-3, with 10 positions matching TRBD2. The CDR3 loop spans 16 amino acids. J was trimmed by 3 bases and V by 5 bases; bases with no gene match: 8. CDR1 SNHLY and CDR2 FYNNEI come from the germline V gene. The CDR3 DNA reads as TGTGCCAGCAGTCCAAGCGGGGGGGCAGTTACAGATACGCAGTATTTT. This gives the protein CASSPSGGAVTDTQYF.

This sequence joins TRBV5-1 and TRBJ2-1; D perhaps matches TRBD1 (6 bases). Germline loops: CDR1 SGHRS, CDR2 YFSETQ. V was trimmed by 3 bases and J by 0 bases, leaving 10 bases between them. This CDR3 is built from 15 residues. The chain's CDR3 is CASSSGTLSYNEQFF. The CDR3 DNA follows: TGCGCCAGCAGCTCCGGGACACTCTCCTACAATGAGCAGTTCTTC. Combining the CDR3 with reference TRBV5-1 and TRBJ2-1 gives the whole variable domain KAGVTQTPRYLIKTRGQQVTLSCSPISGHRSVSWYQQTPGQGLQFLFEYFSETQRNKGNFPGRFSGRQFSNSRSEMNVSTLELGDSALYLCASSSGTLSYNEQFFGPGTRLTVL.

As DNA, the CDR3 is TGTGCCAGCTCACCACTGCAGGGGGCCGGCAATCAGCCCCAGCATTTT. Residues: CASSPLQGAGNQPQHF. The chain uses TRBV18 and TRBJ1-5, with 8 positions matching TRBD1. The CDR3 extends over 16 amino acids. After removal of 1 base from V and 2 bases from J, the junction contained 4 bases not matched to a gene. CDR1 is KGHSH and CDR2 is LQKENI in the germline V gene.

The chain has TRBV5-1 and TRBJ2-5; 12 bases align to TRBD2. With 1 base clipped from V and 1 base from J, the junction kept 2 bases outside the gene matches. Germline V gene lookup returns CDR1 SGHRS and CDR2 YFSETQ. This CDR3 region has 16 residues. The CDR3 DNA reads as TGCGCCAGCAGCTTGCAGACTAGCGGGGGCCAAGAGACCCAGTACTTC. Its translation: CASSLQTSGGQETQYF.

The chain joins TRBV4-1 to TRBJ2-3; 8 bases map to TRBD2. V lost 1 base and J lost 5; bases outside the gene matches: 17. Germline lookup yields CDR1 MGHRA and CDR2 YSYEKL. The CDR3 is 19 residues long. The CDR3 loop reads CASSQVLASGLDIGDTQYF. The CDR3 nucleotides read TGCGCCAGCAGCCAAGTTTTGGCTAGCGGGTTGGATATAGGAGATACGCAGTATTTT.

V and J are TRBV6-6 and TRBJ2-7, with 10 nucleotides matching TRBD2. Germline V lookup: CDR1 MNHNY, CDR2 SVGAGI (reference sequence). The length of the CDR3 is 15 residues. Trimming removed 8 bases from V and 2 bases from J; junction bases left unmatched: 9. The CDR3 nucleotides are TGTGCCAGCGGCATTAGCGGGGGGCTTACCTACGAGCAGTACTTC. Protein: CASGISGGLTYEQYF.

CDR3 loop: CASMRDNTGELFF. The DNA for the CDR3 is TGTGCCAGCATGCGGGACAACACCGGGGAGCTGTTTTTT. V usage is TRBV2 and J usage is TRBJ2-2; possibly TRBD2 for D (6 bases). The ends were cut back, 7 bases at V and 2 bases at J, with 8 bases in the middle. CDR1 and CDR2 from the germline V gene are SNHLY and FYNNEI. The CDR3 has 13 amino acids.

This chain uses TRBV9 with TRBJ2-1; 7 bases line up with TRBD2. The J segment lost 9 bases and the V segment lost 0 bases, leaving 9 bases of the junction unmatched. This CDR3 is built from 15 residues. From germline, CDR1 is SGDLS and CDR2 YYNGEE. CDR3 nucleotide sequence: TGTGCCAGCAGCGTAGGGCTAGCGGTTAACCTTGAGCAGTTCTTC. Translated: CASSVGLAVNLEQFF.

In its sample, this clone was seen a few times. The V gene is TRBV6-1, the J gene TRBJ1-5; D is unclear. V was pared by 4 bases and J by 0 bases, with 7 bases between. The CDR3 contains 14 residues. Germline V lookup: CDR1 MNHNS, CDR2 SASEGT. The CDR3 region is CASSAGSSNQPQHF. The CDR3 DNA sequence: TGTGCCAGCAGTGCCGGGAGTAGCAATCAGCCCCAGCATTTT.

The genes are TRBV7-2 and TRBJ2-1, with D perhaps matching TRBD2 (6 bases). Germline V lookup: CDR1 SGHTA, CDR2 FQGNSA. V was trimmed by 4 bases and J by 0 bases, leaving 19 bases between them. The CDR3 covers 18 residues. The CDR3 DNA follows: TGTGCCAGCAGCTATCTGCCTTTGGACGGGGGCTCCTACAATGAGCAGTTCTTC. Translation: CASSYLPLDGGSYNEQFF.

A word on this clone: One junction end does not reproduce the germline sequence, and a read error may be involved. V gene TRBV6-5 combines with J gene TRBJ1-2; D not resolved. This CDR3 has 13 residues. The germline gives CDR1 MNHEY, CDR2 SVGAGI. CDR3: CASSSTQSYGYAF. For the CDR3, the DNA is TGTGCCAGCAGTTCCACACAGTCCTATGGCTACGCCTTC.

V and J are TRBV7-3 and TRBJ2-7; 9 bases fit TRBD2. Germline-derived CDR1 and CDR2 are SGHTA and FQGTGA. J was trimmed by 6 bases and V by 2 bases; bases with no gene match: 5. This CDR3 is 14 amino acids long. CDR3 sequence reads: CASSLEGTSSEQYF. In DNA form, the CDR3 reads TGTGCCAGCAGCTTAGAAGGGACTAGCAGCGAGCAGTACTTC.

V gene TRBV9 combines with J gene TRBJ1-1, with D uncertain. The CDR3 is made up of 15 amino acids. Trimming left V 0 bases short and J 4 bases short, with 13 bases between. Looked up from germline, CDR1 is SGDLS and CDR2 is YYNGEE. DNA for the CDR3: TGTGCCAGCAGCGTAGCGGGGAGCGGGAGCACTGAAGCTTTCTTT. Translating gives CASSVAGSGSTEAFF.

The rearrangement joins TRBV27 to TRBJ1-2, with D tentatively TRBD1 (6 bases). Germline V CDR1 and CDR2: MNHEY, SMNVEV (reference sequence). V lost 4 bases, J lost 10 bases, and 19 bases lay in between. This CDR3 is built from 14 residues. CDR3 region: CASSYRTEASYYTF. Written as DNA, the CDR3 is TGTGCCAGCAGTTACCGGACAGAGGCCTCTTACTACACCTTC.

The chain uses TRBV6-6 and TRBJ1-5; TRBD1 aligns across 8 bases. Looked up from germline, CDR1 is MNHNY and CDR2 is SVGAGI (reference sequence). V shed 5 bases and J 8 bases; nucleotides not matched to a gene: 5. This CDR3 has 13 amino acids. Here the CDR3 reads CASSTTDREPQHF. The CDR3 DNA is TGTGCCAGCAGTACCACGGACAGGGAGCCCCAGCATTTT.

The chain couples TRBV7-3 to TRBJ2-7, with 8 bases fitting TRBD2. This CDR3 is 16 amino acids long. Germline-derived CDR1 and CDR2 are SGHTA and FQGTGA. V lost 5 bases to trimming and J lost 7 bases; unmatched junction nucleotides: 16. CDR3 sequence: CASSREPTSAKGEQYF. The CDR3 nucleotides are TGTGCCAGCAGCCGGGAGCCGACTAGCGCTAAGGGAGAGCAGTACTTC.

The gene calls are TRBV6-6 and TRBJ1-4, with TRBD1 matching over 7 bases. Trimming took 6 bases from V and 3 from J; bases not matched to a gene: 4. Germline loops: CDR1 MNHNY, CDR2 SVGAGI (reference sequence). This CDR3 comprises 14 residues. The CDR3 DNA sequence: TGTGCCAGCAGGACAGGGTCGGCTAATGAAAAACTGTTTTTT. Translating it yields CASRTGSANEKLFF.

The chain has TRBV19 and TRBJ2-4, with 7 bases lining up with TRBD1. The trim removed 7 bases at V and 1 base at J, leaving 4 bases unmatched. Germline V gene data show CDR1 as LNHDA and CDR2 as SQIVND (reference sequence). The CDR3 totals 14 residues. The CDR3 DNA reads TGTGCCAGTAAGCAACAGGGGGCCAAAAACATTCAGTACTTC. Amino acid sequence: CASKQQGAKNIQYF.

The chain has TRBV5-4 and TRBJ2-7, with 8 bases that match TRBD1. The CDR3 contains 16 residues. Germline trimming cut 0 bases from V and 7 bases from J; bases unmatched to any gene: 12. Germline V CDR1 and CDR2: SGHNT, YYREEE (reference sequence). The CDR3 reads CASSLGLGQVYEEQYF. The CDR3 nucleotides are TGTGCCAGCAGCTTGGGGCTGGGACAGGTATACGAAGAGCAGTACTTC.

The rearrangement joins TRBV7-9 to TRBJ1-4, with TRBD1 matching 7 bases. Germline CDR1 reads SEHNR; CDR2 reads FQNEAQ (reference sequence). This CDR3 region has 12 residues. The V gene end was trimmed by 8 bases and the J gene end by 4 bases; junction bases not matched to a gene: 1. CDR3: CASDRDNEKLFF. CDR3 sequence (DNA): TGTGCCAGCGACAGGGATAATGAAAAACTGTTTTTT.